The entry below describes one T cell receptor (beta chain). One end of the junction fails to match germline, which may point to a read error. This entry comes from a study of cytomegalovirus exposure and HLA in healthy donors. Study background: A prior analysis found 117 million unique TCR beta sequences from around 200 million T cells.

PCR primers comprised 60 Vbeta and 13 Jbeta primers. Clones were sequenced by immunoSEQ multiplex PCR, and TCRdb holds only the in-frame ones, with some missing. The table lists approximately 170,000 clones, approximately 70% of them singletons. The CDR3 has 12 amino acids. Germline loops: CDR1 SGHDT, CDR2 YYEEEE. This chain links TRBV5-6 with TRBJ1-2; D unclear. The sequenced sample was PBMCs. This clonotype originated in a woman aged 40 to 49 in good health and CMV-seropositive. CDR3 bases: TGTGCCAGCAGCTTGGTCGGGGATGGCTACCCCTTC. Translating it yields CASSLVGDGYPF. The full variable domain, with the rest looked up from reference TRBV5-6 and TRBJ1-2, is DAGVTQSPTHLIKTRGQQVTLRCSPKSGHDTVSWYQQALGQGPQFIFQYYEEEERQRGNFPDRFSGHQFPNYSSELNVNALLLGDSALYLCASSLVGDGYPFGSGTRLTVV.